This TCR beta chain was sequenced for a study of T cells in narcolepsy. The study's findings and limits: Reportedly, autoreactive clonotypes were serially detected in patients' blood but not controls'. Some memory CD4+ repertoires had no autoreactive clone sequences.

About this clone itself: Its target is unknown.

Germline CDR1 MNHEY, CDR2 SVGAGI. This CDR3 comprises 13 residues. The junction had 7 bases not matched to a gene; V was cut back by 10 bases and J by 7 bases. Libraries were prepared by immunoSEQ multiplex PCR; TCRdb keeps only in-frame clonotypes and omits some of them. The sample has about 27,000 clones; about nine tenths are singletons. The sequenced sample was CD45RA- memory CD4+ T cells from PBMCs. The sequence was obtained from a human donor with narcolepsy. V usage is TRBV6-5 and J usage is TRBJ1-6, with 7 bases lining up with TRBD1. The CDR3 nucleotides are TGTGCCACCAGGGGGATTGTAAATTCACCCCTCCACTTT. Its translation is CATRGIVNSPLHF.